Listed below are T cell receptor beta chains from one sample, sequenced in a study of tumor and adjacent non-tumor tissue in lung cancer. TCRdb re-called the multiplex PCR reads through MiXCR, storing one row per CDR3 protein. The sample holds 90,000 to 100,000 distinct CDR3 sequences; 75% to 90% are singletons and the top ten take more than 30%. Sequencing was performed on distant non-tumor lung tissue. The origin of the receptors is a man aged 55 to 70 with small cell lung cancer. CDR3s include the opening cysteine and the closing phenylalanine or tryptophan. The D gene is left open where the match is weak. Not all rows give a size; the values are once, few, many and, for expanded clones, a class.

.,TRBV20-1,.,TRBJ2-1,CSTPGTFSYNEQSF,TGCAGCACTCCCGGGACATTCTCCTACAATGAGCAGTCCTTC
TRBD2,TRBV20-1,.,TRBJ2-1,CGARDVPLAGGSSYNEQFF,TGCGGTGCTAGAGATGTCCCACTAGCGGGAGGGAGCTCCTACAATGAGCAGTTCTTC
.,TRBV11-2,.,TRBJ2-3,CASSLGGLGTYTQYF,TGTGCCAGCAGCTTAGGTGGACTTGGTACATATACTCAGTATTTT
.,TRBV11-2,.,TRBJ2-5,CDSSLGIKEIQYF,TGTGACAGTAGCTTAGGGATAAAAGAGATCCAGTACTTC
.,TRBV29-1,many,TRBJ1-1,CSVAPQGTPAFF,TGCAGCGTTGCCCCCCAGGGTACGCCAGCTTTCTTT
TRBD2,TRBV5-4,.,TRBJ2-2,CARSPPGTRNTGELFF,TGTGCCAGAAGCCCACCCGGGACTAGGAACACCGGGGAGCTCTTTTTT
TRBD1,TRBV4-2,.,TRBJ2-7,CASNQERDSSYKQYF,TGTGCCAGCAACCAAGAGAGGGACAGCTCCTACAAGCAGTACTTC
.,TRBV11-2,.,TRBJ2-3,CTSSPFVRTDTPYF,TGTACCAGCAGCCCTTTTGTCCGCACAGATACGCCGTATTTT
TRBD1,TRBV6-1,many,TRBJ2-1,CASRQSGQGNEQFF,TGTGCCAGCAGGCAAAGTGGACAGGGCAATGAGCAGTTCTTC
.,TRBV29-1,.,TRBJ2-5,CSATSRSNVETQYF,TGCAGCGCTACTAGCAGGAGTAACGTGGAGACCCAGTACTTC
TRBD2,TRBV12-3/TRBV12-4,many,TRBJ2-5,CASSRSGLAGGRGPKTETQYF,TGTGCCAGCAGCCGCTCGGGACTAGCGGGAGGGAGGGGCCCGAAGACAGAGACCCAGTACTTC
.,TRBV7-9,few,TRBJ2-5,CASRSPGQEQETQYF,TGTGCCAGCAGATCGCCGGGCCAAGAACAAGAGACCCAGTACTTC
.,TRBV12-3/TRBV12-4,.,TRBJ2-1,CASRRTSCPYNEQFF,TGTGCCAGCAGGCGCACTAGCTGCCCCTACAATGAGCAATTCTTC
.,TRBV25-1,.,TRBJ1-5,CASSEGAKNQSQQF,TGTGCCAGCAGTGAGGGGGCCAAAAATCAGTCCCAGCAGTTT
TRBD2,TRBV6-6,once,TRBJ2-3,CASSWGGSDMQCF,TGTGCCAGCAGTTGGGGCGGGAGCGATATGCAGTGTTTT
.,TRBV7-9,.,TRBJ2-3,CASGLYTDTQYF,TGTGCCAGCGGCTTATACACAGATACGCAGTATTTT
.,TRBV5-1,.,TRBJ2-3,CASSLSGDVSDTQYF,TGCGCTAGCAGCTTAAGCGGAGACGTCTCAGATACTCAGTATTTT
.,TRBV5-6,.,TRBJ2-1,CASSLVAGRGNEQFF,TGTGCCAGCAGCTTGGTGGCTGGCAGGGGCAATGAGCAGTTCTTC
.,TRBV12-3/TRBV12-4,many,TRBJ2-3,CASGRGTDTQYF,TGTGCCAGCGGACGTGGGACAGATACGCAGTATTTT
.,TRBV30,once,TRBJ2-1,CVCREYNEQFF,TGTGTCTGTCGGGAGTACAATGAGCAGTTCTTC
TRBD1,TRBV11-2,.,TRBJ2-2,CASSPLTGGQTVELFF,TGTGCCAGCAGCCCCCTGACAGGGGGTCAGACCGTGGAGCTGTTTTTT
.,TRBV12-3/TRBV12-4,.,TRBJ2-1,CASSSGTEQSEQFF,TGTGCCAGCAGTTCCGGCACAGAGCAGAGTGAGCAGTTCTTC
.,TRBV7-3,.,TRBJ2-2,CTSGAPDSPTGELLF,TGTACCAGCGGCGCCCCGGACAGCCCTACCGGGGAGCTGCTTTTT
TRBD1,TRBV28,many,TRBJ1-5,CASRQQGRQPQHF,TGTGCCAGCAGGCAACAGGGGAGGCAGCCCCAGCATTTT
.,TRBV6-5,.,TRBJ2-7,CASSRHASSGDSDGQHF,TGTGCCAGCAGTCGCCATGCCTCCTCGGGGGACAGTGACGGGCAGCACTTC
.,TRBV12-5,many,TRBJ2-1,CASRGQGSYNEQFF,TGTGCTAGTCGGGGGCAGGGCTCCTACAATGAGCAGTTCTTC
TRBD1,TRBV24-1,many,TRBJ2-3,CATSDLPTGDTDTQYF,TGTGCCACCAGTGATTTGCCGACAGGGGACACAGATACGCAGTATTTT
TRBD2,TRBV7-9,.,TRBJ2-1,CTISRREVYEQFF,TGTACCATCAGCCGCCGGGAGGTGTATGAGCAGTTCTTC
.,TRBV5-4,many,TRBJ2-6,CASSLGGWSGANVLTF,TGTGCCAGCAGCTTGGGGGGGTGGTCTGGGGCCAACGTCCTGACTTTC
.,TRBV4-1,.,TRBJ2-7,CASSQVSAGFYEQYF,TGCGCCAGTAGCCAAGTGTCGGCGGGATTCTACGAGCAGTACTTC
TRBD1,TRBV6-1,.,TRBJ2-3,CTSREGTGKDTQYF,TGTACCAGCAGAGAAGGGACAGGAAAGGATACGCAGTATTTT
.,TRBV11-2,.,TRBJ2-1,CASSLVTTQSSYHEQFF,TGTGCCAGCAGCTTAGTGACAACCCAGAGCTCCTACCATGAGCAATTCTTC
.,TRBV5-4,many,TRBJ2-3,CASSLGGINTDTQYF,TGTGCCAGCAGCTTGGGCGGGATAAACACAGATACGCAGTATTTT
TRBD1,TRBV6-2/TRBV6-3,once,TRBJ2-3,CASRALPGQGARNTRYF,TGTGCCAGCAGAGCCTTGCCGGGGCAGGGGGCGCGAAATACGCGGTATTTT
.,TRBV25-1,.,TRBJ1-5,CASSEGAKNQPQHF,TGTGCCAGCAGTGAGGGGGCCAAAAATCAGCCCCAGCATTTT
TRBD2,TRBV11-1,.,TRBJ2-1,CACGSESRTSGSCNEQFF,TGTGCCTGCGGCTCAGAGTCGAGGACTAGCGGGAGTTGTAATGAGCAGTTCTTC
TRBD2,TRBV4-2,.,TRBJ2-1,CASSQDHGTSGRTLHNEQFF,TGTGCCAGCAGCCAAGACCACGGGACTAGCGGGAGGACCCTCCACAATGAGCAGTTCTTC
TRBD1,TRBV12-3/TRBV12-4,.,TRBJ2-7,CAGSTSRTGPEQYF,TGTGCCGGCAGCACCTCCCGGACAGGGCCGGAGCAGTACTTC
TRBD1,TRBV5-5,.,TRBJ1-2,CASGLKGQGFGFF,TGTGCCAGCGGCTTGAAGGGACAGGGGTTCGGGTTCTTC
.,TRBV29-1,many,TRBJ1-2,CSVVKGGGSGYTF,TGCAGCGTTGTGAAAGGAGGGGGTTCTGGCTACACCTTC
.,TRBV6-1,.,TRBJ2-2,CTSSETRGQVGELFF,TGTACCAGTAGTGAGACTAGGGGGCAAGTCGGGGAGCTGTTTTTT
.,TRBV4-2,.,TRBJ2-2,CVSSRDLRAKTGELFF,TGTGTCAGCAGCCGAGATCTCAGGGCGAAGACCGGGGAGCTGTTTTTT
.,TRBV6-1,.,TRBJ2-3,CASSVFRGKGTDTQYF,TGTGCCAGCAGTGTGTTCAGGGGTAAGGGCACAGATACGCAGTATTTT
.,TRBV11-2,.,TRBJ2-5,CVSNRDCRETQYF,TGTGTCAGCAACCGGGACTGTCGAGAGACCCAGTACTTC
.,TRBV4-2,.,TRBJ2-2,CTSRLVGDDGGELFF,TGTACCAGCAGACTAGTGGGAGATGATGGCGGGGAGCTGTTTTTT
TRBD1,TRBV29-1,medium-sized,TRBJ2-1,CSVERRDRGYNEQFF,TGCAGCGTTGAACGTCGAGACAGGGGGTACAATGAGCAGTTCTTC
TRBD2,TRBV4-2,.,TRBJ2-1,CASGTSGSNEQFF,TGTGCCAGCGGGACTAGCGGAAGCAATGAACAGTTCTTC